Detailed here is one T cell receptor beta chain. Antigen specificity is unknown. The data were taken from a study of synovial regulatory T cells in juvenile arthritis. Across the whole study: One patient received methotrexate plus infliximab; one lacked treatment information. Study-wide results and limits: iaTreg TCR repertoires were largely private across patients and partially overlapped synovial Teff and blood CPL. TCR diversity was lower in inflammation-associated blood Treg cells than in other blood Treg cells.

Median disease duration was approximately 7 years, range 0.2-19.1. TCRdb keeps only in-frame clones here, not all; method: immunoSEQ multiplex PCR. Reported are about 10,000 clones; the ten largest clones contain about 0.93%. This CDR3 spans 14 amino acids. No DNA sequence is on record. Per germline, CDR1 MNHEY and CDR2 SVGAGI. The sequence was obtained from a donor younger than 30 with juvenile idiopathic arthritis. Input material: Treg cells from blood. Subset in this sample: remaining (HLA-DR-negative) circulating blood Treg cells. J is TRBJ1-1 and V is TRBV6-5; no DNA is available, so the TRBD1 call from TCRdb remains unchecked. The CDR3 is CASSYSGGNTEAFF.